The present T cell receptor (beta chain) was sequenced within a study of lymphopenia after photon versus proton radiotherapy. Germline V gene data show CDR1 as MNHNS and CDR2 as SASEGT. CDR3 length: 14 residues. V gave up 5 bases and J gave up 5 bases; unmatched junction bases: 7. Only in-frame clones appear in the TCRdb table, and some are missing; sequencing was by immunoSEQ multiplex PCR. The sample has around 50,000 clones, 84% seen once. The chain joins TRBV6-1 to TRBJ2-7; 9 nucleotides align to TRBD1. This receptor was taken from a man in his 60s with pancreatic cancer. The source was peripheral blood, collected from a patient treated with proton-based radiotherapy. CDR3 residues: CASSTRDRVNEQYF. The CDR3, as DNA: TGTGCCAGCAGTACCCGGGACAGGGTGAACGAGCAGTACTTC.